The 18 T cell receptor beta chains below were found in one sample sequenced in a study of PD-L1 blockade in urothelial cancer. Generated by immunoSEQ multiplex PCR, the TCRdb table keeps only in-frame clones and is missing some. This table holds about 52,000 clones, around 84% found once. Time point noted: pretreatment peripheral blood. The sample was PBMCs, taken around atezolizumab (anti-PD-L1) treatment. These receptors were obtained from a man aged 45-65 years with urothelial cancer.

CDR3 sequence (DNA): TGTGCCAGCAGCTTATCCCCGTCCGGGACCCAGTACTTC. Translation gives CASSLSPSGTQYF. The V call is TRBV7-3, the J call TRBJ2-5; D is unresolved. The CDR3 is 13 residues long. The germline V and J ends were trimmed by 2 bases and 7 bases, with 11 bases remaining between them. The germline gives CDR1 SGHTA, CDR2 FQGTGA.

CDR3 DNA sequence: TGTGCCAGCAAGGCCCTGGGTATGGTGGGAGGCCCGGCTGAGCAGTTCTTC. Amino acid sequence: CASKALGMVGGPAEQFF. The J gene is TRBJ2-1, the V gene TRBV28, with TRBD2 as a possible D gene (6 bases). V was clipped by 7 bases and J by 9 bases, with 28 bases between them. Germline V lookup: CDR1 MDHEN, CDR2 SYDVKM. The CDR3 sequence is 17 residues long.

In nucleotides, the CDR3 is TGCAGCGTTGATGAGACAGGGAGCTCCTACGAGCAGTACTTC. This sequence encodes CSVDETGSSYEQYF. The chain employs TRBV29-1 and TRBJ2-7, with TRBD1 matching over 7 bases. Germline trimming cut 3 bases from V and 0 bases from J; bases unmatched to any gene: 5. The germline V gene encodes CDR1 SQVTM and CDR2 ANQGSEA. The CDR3 runs to 14 residues.

The chain carries TRBV5-1 and TRBJ1-2, with D possibly being TRBD1 (6 bases). This CDR3 is 12 amino acids long. Germline V gene sequence: CDR1 SGHRS, CDR2 YFSETQ. V was shortened by 5 bases and J by 5 bases, with 10 bases between the two germline ends. DNA of the CDR3: TGCGCCAGCAGGGACGGACAGTATGGCTACACCTTC. It codes for CASRDGQYGYTF.

This sequence joins TRBV1 and TRBJ2-7; TRBD1, the table's D call, was not compared with the DNA. TRBV1 is flagged as a pseudogene. CDR3 length: 16 amino acids. For the CDR3, the DNA is TGCACCAGCAGCCAAGACCGGGACAGGGGGTATCACGAGCAGTACTTC. It translates to CTSSQDRDRGYHEQYF.

The CDR3 bases are TGTGCCAGTAGTATAGATCCCGTCGGGGAGCTGTTTTTT. It is translated as CASSIDPVGELFF. The V and J genes are TRBV19 and TRBJ2-2; D is unresolved. Germline CDR1 LNHDA, CDR2 SQIVND (reference sequence). Between the trimmed V and J ends, which lost 0 bases and 7 bases, there was a span of 6 bases. CDR3 length equals 13 residues.

The chain joins TRBV29-1 to TRBJ1-1; D not resolved. Trimming removed 7 bases at V and 1 base at J, with 4 bases between. Germline loops: CDR1 SQVTM, CDR2 ANQGSEA. The length of the CDR3 is 10 residues. In DNA form, the CDR3 reads TGCAGCGCCCAGAACACTGAAGCTTTCTTT. Its translation: CSAQNTEAFF.

This clone was seen a few times. The V call is TRBV5-1, the J call TRBJ2-3, with 7 bases lining up with TRBD1. CDR3 length: 14 amino acids. Germline V gives CDR1 SGHRS, CDR2 YFSETQ. Unmatched junction bases numbered 4, after V lost 2 bases and J lost 4 bases. The DNA for the CDR3 is TGCGCCAGCAGCTTCGGAACAGGGGCAGATACGCAGTATTTT. As protein: CASSFGTGADTQYF.

This rearrangement joins TRBV7-9 to TRBJ2-3; 16 nucleotides agree with TRBD2. The trim removed 3 bases at V and 5 bases at J, leaving 8 bases unmatched. Germline CDR1 is SEHNR and CDR2 is FQNEAQ (reference sequence). The CDR3 is 18 amino acids. CDR3 in DNA: TGTGCCAGCAGCTTGGGACTAGCGGGAGGGCCTGGGGGAGATACGCAGTATTTT. Translated: CASSLGLAGGPGGDTQYF.

This chain uses TRBV5-1 with TRBJ1-1, with 11 bases fitting TRBD1. J lost 1 base, V lost 4 bases, and 9 bases had no gene match. The CDR3 sequence is 17 residues long. Germline V gene sequence: CDR1 SGHRS, CDR2 YFSETQ. CDR3 protein: CASSKLGQGAKNTEAFF. CDR3 DNA: TGCGCCAGCAGCAAACTTGGACAGGGGGCTAAGAACACTGAAGCTTTCTTT.

The CDR3 DNA is TGTGCCAGCAGCTCGGGACAGGGAGGAACTAGGTATGGCTACACCTTC. Protein product: CASSSGQGGTRYGYTF. This chain joins TRBV28 and TRBJ1-2, with 9 bases matching TRBD1. J was trimmed by 5 bases and V by 6 bases; bases with no gene match: 13. The CDR3 has 16 residues. In germline, CDR1 is MDHEN, CDR2 SYDVKM.

The V gene is TRBV7-8, the J gene TRBJ2-7, with TRBD2 identical over 8 bases. This CDR3 comprises 15 residues. V lost 2 bases and J lost 3; bases outside the gene matches: 6. From germline, CDR1 is SGHVS and CDR2 FQNEAQ. The CDR3 region is CASSLRLAINYEQYF. CDR3 nucleotide sequence: TGTGCCAGCAGCTTAAGACTAGCGATAAACTACGAGCAGTACTTC.

The chain has TRBV7-6 and TRBJ2-3; 9 bases are shared with TRBD2. V dropped 7 bases and J dropped 6; count of bases not matched to a gene: 8. Germline CDR1 reads SGHVS; CDR2 reads FNYEAQ. CDR3 length: 14 amino acids. The CDR3 nucleotides are TGTGCCAGCACCGTAGCGGGGGCCACCGATACGCAGTATTTT. This translates into CASTVAGATDTQYF.

The rearrangement uses TRBV5-1 and TRBJ2-2, with a tentative D call TRBD2 (6 bases). The CDR3 covers 15 residues. V was shortened by 4 bases and J by 0 bases, with 10 bases between the two germline ends. The V gene's germline CDR1 is SGHRS and CDR2 YFSETQ. The CDR3 reads CASSAGLANTGELFF. CDR3 coding DNA: TGCGCCAGCAGCGCGGGACTTGCGAACACCGGGGAGCTGTTTTTT. Filled out from reference TRBV5-1 and TRBJ2-2, the complete variable domain reads KAGVTQTPRYLIKTRGQQVTLSCSPISGHRSVSWYQQTPGQGLQFLFEYFSETQRNKGNFPGRFSGRQFSNSRSEMNVSTLELGDSALYLCASSAGLANTGELFFGEGSRLTVL.

The chain has TRBV27 and TRBJ2-7, with TRBD1 as a possible D gene (6 bases). V was shortened by 1 base and J by 6 bases, with 13 bases between the two germline ends. Looked up from germline, CDR1 is MNHEY and CDR2 is SMNVEV (reference sequence). CDR3 size: 14 residues. In nucleotides, the CDR3 is TGTGCCAGCAGTTTATGGGGGCGATCGTTCGAGCAGTACTTC. Its translation is CASSLWGRSFEQYF.

The chain joins TRBV11-2 to TRBJ2-2; D ambiguous. Per germline, CDR1 SGHAT and CDR2 FQNNGV. Trimming removed 1 base from V and 2 bases from J, with 11 bases in between. This CDR3 region has 16 residues. CDR3 nucleotide sequence: TGTGCCAGCAGCTTAGCTGCCCTTAGTAACACCGGGGAGCTGTTTTTT. Its protein product is CASSLAALSNTGELFF.

This clone was observed a handful of times. The chain couples TRBV18 to TRBJ2-4, with 8 bases that match TRBD2. This CDR3 is 14 amino acids long. Trimming removed 2 bases from V and 9 bases from J; junction bases left unmatched: 6. Looked up from germline, CDR1 is KGHSH and CDR2 is LQKENI. CDR3 residues: CASSPTGTSSIQYF. CDR3 coding DNA: TGTGCCAGCTCACCAACCGGGACTAGTAGCATTCAGTACTTC. Using reference TRBV18 and TRBJ2-4 for the parts outside the CDR3, the full variable domain is NAGVMQNPRHLVRRRGQEARLRCSPMKGHSHVYWYRQLPEEGLKFMVYLQKENIIDESGMPKERFSAEFPKEGPSILRIQQVVRGDSAAYFCASSPTGTSSIQYFGAGTRLSVL.

The CDR3 sequence is CASSRWPDRDLYEQYF. CDR3 nucleotide sequence: TGTGCCAGCAGCCGCTGGCCGGACAGGGACCTCTACGAGCAGTACTTC. The rearrangement links TRBV9 to TRBJ2-7; TRBD1 agrees at 8 bases. J was trimmed by 3 bases and V by 4 bases; bases with no gene match: 12. The CDR3 is 16 amino acids. From germline, CDR1 is SGDLS and CDR2 YYNGEE.